The clone carrying this TCR beta chain was observed a single time. Its antigen is as yet unknown. The data are from a study of blood T cells in healthy people across ages. Whole-study results and caveats: Both higher diversity and more naive CD4+ cells marked long-lived donors when set against aged donors. Older individuals had lower TCR beta diversity per million T cells (the decline was roughly linear).

Next came a second PCR, run for roughly 7 to 12 cycles, which used a sample-barcoded 5' primer along with a J-beta primer mix. One entry per CDR3 protein results from TCRdb running MiXCR on the 5' RACE reads. This sample has approximately 680,000 distinct CDR3 sequences, with 32% found just once. Trimming removed 5 bases from V and 8 bases from J, with 16 bases in between. This CDR3 is 13 amino acids long. CDR1 is SQVTM and CDR2 is ANQGSEA in the germline V gene. Collection of around 10 milliliters of peripheral blood was performed for each donor. Sample: blood. The rearrangement joins TRBV29-1 to TRBJ1-5; no clear D gene. The sequence was collected from a woman aged 80 or older in good health. CDR3 loop: CSVLGPLMEPQHF. The DNA for the CDR3 is TGCAGCGTTCTCGGGCCCCTAATGGAGCCCCAGCATTTT.